The entry below describes one TCR beta chain. The selected patients with pancreatic ductal adenocarcinoma had surgery but no neoadjuvant therapy. Only in-frame clones appear in the TCRdb table, and some are missing; sequencing was by immunoSEQ multiplex PCR. The repertoire consists of about 98,000 clones, with about 95% occurring once and the leading ten covering around 3.2%. This CDR3 has 14 residues. V lost 1 base and J 1 base, leaving 7 bases between the germline ends. CDR1 SGHTA and CDR2 FQGNSA come from the germline V gene. This record comes from a study of T cells in pancreatic ductal adenocarcinoma.

Specimen: PBMCs. The chain recombines TRBV7-2 with TRBJ1-1, with unresolved D. The receptor's source is a human donor with pancreatic ductal adenocarcinoma. The CDR3 nucleotides read TGTGCCAGCAGCTTAGACAACCCGAACACTGAAGCTTTCTTT. It specifies CASSLDNPNTEAFF.